These T cell receptor beta chains were read from a single sample in a study of cytomegalovirus exposure and HLA in healthy donors. Data came from immunoSEQ multiplex PCR; TCRdb stores just in-frame clones and leaves some out. The sample shows 160,000 or so clones, around 78% of them seen only once. Sequences were obtained from PBMCs. The receptor source for this set is a man aged 40-55 years in good health and CMV-seronegative. CDR3s include the opening cysteine and the closing phenylalanine or tryptophan. Fields, in order: D gene, V gene, J gene, clone size, CDR3 protein, CDR3 DNA. D genes are given only for firm matches. The size field is filled for only some rows; it gives once, few, many or a size class.

>TRBD2|TRBV29-1|TRBJ2-1|.
CSAMTSGRGNEQFF
TGCAGCGCCATGACTAGCGGGAGGGGCAATGAGCAGTTCTTC
>TRBD1|TRBV7-2|TRBJ2-6|.
CASSPSGTGARGANGLTF
TGTGCCAGCAGCCCGTCCGGGACAGGGGCTCGTGGGGCCAACGGCCTGACTTTC
>.|TRBV30|TRBJ1-2|.
CAWSTEAGWGYTF
TGTGCCTGGAGTACCGAGGCAGGGTGGGGCTACACCTTC
>TRBD2|TRBV5-1|TRBJ2-3|.
CASSMGTSGDTQYF
TGCGCCAGCAGCATGGGGACTAGCGGAGATACGCAGTATTTT
>.|TRBV21-1|TRBJ2-6|once
CAVHEGFHSGANVLTF
TGTGCCGTTCACGAGGGATTCCACTCTGGGGCCAACGTCCTGACTTTC
>.|TRBV30|TRBJ1-1|.
CAWSLGDDTEAFF
TGTGCCTGGAGTTTAGGGGATGATACTGAAGCTTTCTTT
>.|TRBV19|TRBJ2-2|.
CASSTLTGELFF
TGTGCCAGTAGTACCCTTACCGGGGAGCTGTTTTTT
>.|TRBV27|TRBJ2-7|once
CASSLQGSYEQYF
TGTGCCAGCAGTCTACAGGGATCGTACGAGCAGTACTTC
>TRBD2|TRBV27|TRBJ2-7|.
CASSPTSMRYEQYF
TGTGCCAGCAGTCCGACTAGCATGCGCTACGAGCAGTACTTC
>.|TRBV7-9|TRBJ2-2|.
CASSLDRLNTGELFF
TGTGCCAGCAGCTTAGACAGGTTGAACACCGGGGAGCTGTTTTTT
>.|TRBV5-1|TRBJ1-3|few
CASSLNGASGNTIYF
TGCGCCAGCAGCTTGAATGGGGCTAGTGGAAACACCATATATTTT
>.|TRBV29-1|TRBJ1-1|.
CSVTGGLNTEAFF
TGCAGCGTCACGGGGGGCCTGAACACTGAAGCTTTCTTT
>.|TRBV10-1|TRBJ1-1|.
CASTGQPQEAFF
TGCGCCAGCACTGGACAGCCTCAGGAAGCTTTCTTT
>TRBD1|TRBV5-1|TRBJ1-2|.
CASSFLTGTNYGYTF
TGCGCCAGCAGCTTCTTGACAGGGACTAACTATGGCTACACCTTC
>.|TRBV29-1|TRBJ2-3|.
CSARTENTDTQYF
TGCAGCGCCAGGACAGAGAACACAGATACGCAGTATTTT
>TRBD2|TRBV6-5|TRBJ2-5|few
CASRSRGGHRETQYF
TGTGCCAGCCGATCCCGGGGGGGACATCGTGAGACCCAGTACTTC